This passage covers 6 T cell receptor beta chains from one sample sequenced in a study of blood T cell repertoires in COVID-19. Repertoires were generated with immunoSEQ multiplex PCR, while TCRdb's copy carries only in-frame clones and drops some. The data show some 97,000 clones, about 77% seen once. Input material: peripheral blood. These TCRs come from a man between 70 and 80 years old with active or convalescent COVID-19.

The chain is built from TRBV6-5 and TRBJ1-1; 10 nucleotides agree with TRBD1. The CDR3 loop spans 14 amino acids. V lost 8 bases and J lost 4; bases outside the gene matches: 7. Per the germline V gene, CDR1 is MNHEY and CDR2 is SVGAGI. The CDR3 bases are TGTGCCAGCGGGACAGGGGAGAGGTTCACTGAAGCTTTCTTT. Protein sequence: CASGTGERFTEAFF.

The chain is built from TRBV7-6 and TRBJ1-5; D not resolved. V was clipped by 5 bases and J by 3 bases, with 14 bases between them. The CDR3 runs to 15 residues. Germline-derived CDR1 and CDR2 are SGHVS and FNYEAQ. CDR3 region: CASSPQEGFNQPQHF. CDR3 nucleotides: TGTGCCAGCAGCCCCCAAGAGGGCTTCAATCAGCCCCAGCATTTT. The full variable domain, completed using reference TRBV7-6 and TRBJ1-5, is GAGVSQSPRYKVTKRGQDVALRCDPISGHVSLYWYRQALGQGPEFLTYFNYEAQQDKSGLPNDRFSAERPEGSISTLTIQRTEQRDSAMYRCASSPQEGFNQPQHFGDGTRLSIL.

The rearrangement uses TRBV20-1 and TRBJ2-6; D is unresolved. Germline CDR1 is DFQATT and CDR2 is SNEGSKA (reference sequence). There are 11 residues in the CDR3. V lost 8 bases, J lost 2 bases, and 4 bases lay in between. CDR3 loop: CSLAGANVLTF. For the CDR3, the DNA is TGCAGTTTAGCTGGGGCCAACGTCCTGACTTTC.

As DNA, the CDR3 is TGTGCCAGCAGTCACAGGAATAATTCACCCCTCCACTTT. Its translation is CASSHRNNSPLHF. The chain uses TRBV6-2 or TRBV6-3 and TRBJ1-6; D may be TRBD1 (5 bases). Trimming cost V 5 bases and J 5 bases, with 7 bases left between them. The CDR3 sequence is 13 residues long. CDR1 and CDR2 from the germline V gene are MNHEY and SVGEGT.

This chain connects TRBV15 to TRBJ1-2, with 7 bases matching TRBD1. Germline V gene sequence: CDR1 LNHNV, CDR2 YYDKDF (reference sequence). This CDR3 region has 13 residues. Losses at the gene ends were 0 bases for V and 12 bases for J; bases not matched to a gene: 7. CDR3 nucleotides: TGTGCCACCAGCAGAGATCAGACAGGGCGAAACACCTTC. Encoded protein: CATSRDQTGRNTF.

A single count supports this clone. The chain uses TRBV3-1 (or the pseudogene TRBV3-2) and TRBJ2-3, with 15 nucleotides matching TRBD2. CDR3 length equals 17 residues. Trimming took 2 bases from V and 5 from J; bases not matched to a gene: 5. CDR1 and CDR2 (germline): LGHDT, YNNKEL (reference sequence). CDR3 nucleotide sequence: TGTGCCAGCAGCCAACTCGGACTAGCGGGGGGGAGAGATACGCAGTATTTT. This encodes CASSQLGLAGGRDTQYF.